The subject of this entry is one TCR beta chain. The entry originates in a study of T cells in localized non-small cell lung cancer. The CDR3 runs to 17 residues. The ends lost 1 base at V and 5 bases at J; junction bases unmatched: 10. CDR1 is KGHSH, CDR2 LQKENI, per germline. Here immunoSEQ multiplex PCR was the method, and the copy in TCRdb shows in-frame clones only, minus some. This sample has roughly 72,000 clones, with roughly nine tenths found just once. The chain links TRBV18 to TRBJ2-3; 9 bases are a match to TRBD2. The source of this sequence is a male donor at least 60 years old with stage III squamous cell lung carcinoma. The source material was peripheral blood, sampled before any cancer treatment. DNA for the CDR3: TGTGCCAGCTCACCACAGAGTGCGGGGGGGCCGGGAGATACGCAGTATTTT. Translating it yields CASSPQSAGGPGDTQYF.